The following is a TCR beta chain sequence with its context. The data originate from a study of blood T cell repertoires in COVID-19. Study summary: Samples taken during acute and convalescent COVID-19 were collected in the United States, Italy and Spain. T cells, B-cell-depleted T cells, or PBMCs supplied cDNA or gDNA.

Germline-derived CDR1 and CDR2 are SGHDN and FVKESK. The V end lost 0 bases, the J end lost 5 bases, and 7 bases lay between the germline ends. The CDR3 length is 13 residues. Source study methods: Quantification of nucleated cells was approximated via reference gene primer amplification. Method: immunoSEQ multiplex PCR; TCRdb's copy keeps in-frame clones and lacks some. The V and J calls and clone size come from that table; D and trimming were worked out from the DNA. The table has hundreds of thousands of clones, roughly 85% seen once; the top ten hold 1.4%. The sample was peripheral blood. This sequence was found in a woman aged 25 to 39 with active or convalescent COVID-19. The chain is built from TRBV14 and TRBJ1-1; tentatively, D is TRBD1 (5 bases). Here the CDR3 DNA reads TGTGCCAGCAGCCAAGACCGGGGGACTGAAGCTTTCTTT. Its translation is CASSQDRGTEAFF.